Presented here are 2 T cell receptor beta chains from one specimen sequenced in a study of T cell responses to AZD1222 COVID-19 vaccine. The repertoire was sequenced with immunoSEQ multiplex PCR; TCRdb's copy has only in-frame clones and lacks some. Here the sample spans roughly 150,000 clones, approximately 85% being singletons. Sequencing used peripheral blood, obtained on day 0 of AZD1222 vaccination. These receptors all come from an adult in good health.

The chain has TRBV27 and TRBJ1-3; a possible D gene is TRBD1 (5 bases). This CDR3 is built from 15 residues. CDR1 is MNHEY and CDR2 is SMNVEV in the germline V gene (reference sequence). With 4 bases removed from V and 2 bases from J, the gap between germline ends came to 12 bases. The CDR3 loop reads CASSSEGAPGNTIYF. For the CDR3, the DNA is TGTGCCAGCAGTTCTGAAGGGGCGCCTGGAAACACCATATATTTT.

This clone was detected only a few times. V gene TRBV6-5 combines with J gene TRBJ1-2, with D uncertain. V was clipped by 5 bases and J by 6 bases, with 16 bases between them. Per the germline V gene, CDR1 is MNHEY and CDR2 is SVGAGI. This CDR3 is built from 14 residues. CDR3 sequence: CASSNWGGRNGYTF. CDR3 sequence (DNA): TGTGCCAGCAGTAACTGGGGAGGGCGGAATGGCTACACCTTC.